The 31 T cell receptor beta chains reported below all come from one sample, sequenced in a study of breast tumors, draining lymph nodes, adjacent tissues. TCRdb reprocessed the multiplex PCR reads with MiXCR, giving one entry per CDR3 protein. The repertoire includes over 20,000 distinct CDR3 sequences, about 24% of them detected once, and approximately 13% sits in the top ten. Specimen: breast tumor tissue. These TCRs come from a female donor with breast cancer. Some clones in this sample may be carry-over from other donors' samples.

Worth noting for this clonotype: At one end the junction does not follow the germline gene, possibly because of a read error. The V and J genes are TRBV7-7 and TRBJ1-6; TRBD1 matches at 7 bases. CDR3 length equals 17 residues. Germline-derived CDR1 and CDR2 are SSHAT and FNYEAQ (reference sequence). The CDR3 DNA reads as TGTGCTAGCAGCAGCCGAGGCGGGACAGACTATAATTCACCCCTCCACTTT. This sequence encodes CASSSRGGTDYNSPLHF.

By proportion, this clonotype is medium-sized (0.01 to 0.1%). CDR3 residues: CSAKVLHDQDTQYF. DNA of the CDR3: TGCAGTGCCAAAGTTCTACATGACCAAGATACGCAGTATTTT. This chain connects TRBV20-1 to TRBJ2-3; D gene uncertain. Germline assignment: CDR1 DFQATT and CDR2 SNEGSKA (reference sequence). This CDR3 has 14 residues. V dropped 6 bases and J dropped 5 bases, with 18 bases sitting between them.

This clonotype was observed many times. The V and J genes are TRBV13 and TRBJ2-1; 9 bases align to TRBD2. The CDR3 spans 13 residues. CDR1 and CDR2 from the germline V gene are PRHDT and FYEKMQ (reference sequence). V lost 4 bases and J lost 6; bases outside the gene matches: 1. The CDR3 reads CASSWREGNEQFF. For the CDR3, the DNA is TGTGCCAGCAGCTGGCGGGAGGGCAATGAGCAGTTCTTC.

The CDR3 DNA reads TGTGCCAGCAGCCTCTACGGGGGAAACATTCAGTACTTC. This translates into CASSLYGGNIQYF. The chain carries TRBV11-2 and TRBJ2-4, with TRBD2 as a possible D gene (6 bases). Trimming shortened V by 5 bases and J by 6 bases, and 11 bases separated the two germline ends. In germline, CDR1 is SGHAT, CDR2 FQNNGV. This CDR3 spans 13 amino acids.

In this sample, this clonotype turned up many times. The V gene is TRBV2, the J gene TRBJ2-1, with a weak D call TRBD1 (6 bases). The ends were cut back, 6 bases at V and 8 bases at J, with 14 bases in the middle. The CDR3 loop spans 13 amino acids. Germline CDR1 and CDR2: SNHLY and FYNNEI. The CDR3 sequence is CASRDRGEYEQFF. CDR3 nucleotide sequence: TGTGCCAGCAGGGACAGAGGGGAGTATGAGCAGTTCTTC.

This clonotype was observed at least ten times. The gene calls are TRBV7-9 and TRBJ2-1, with a tentative D call TRBD2 (10 bases). Germline V CDR1 and CDR2: SEHNR, FQNEAQ (reference sequence). This CDR3 is 19 amino acids long. The V end was cut by 5 bases, the J end by 8 bases, with 31 bases between. CDR3 DNA sequence: TGTGCCAGCAGCCGAGGGACAGGGTCTTCTTCTAGCGGGAGTGATGAGCAGTTCTTC. This translates into CASSRGTGSSSSGSDEQFF.

This clonotype was found many times. The chain links TRBV7-9 to TRBJ1-3; no firm D call. The V and J ends lost 1 base and 4 bases respectively, with 14 bases between them. Germline V gene data show CDR1 as SEHNR and CDR2 as FQNEAQ (reference sequence). The CDR3 length is 16 residues. The chain's CDR3 is CASSLDPGLGGNTIYF. CDR3 coding DNA: TGTGCCAGCAGCTTAGATCCAGGACTGGGCGGAAACACCATATATTTT. Drawing the rest from reference TRBV7-9 and TRBJ1-3, the complete variable domain is DTGVSQNPRHKITKRGQNVTFRCDPISEHNRLYWYRQTLGQGPEFLTYFQNEAQLEKSRLLSDRFSAERPKGSFSTLEIQRTEQGDSAMYLCASSLDPGLGGNTIYFGEGSWLTVV.

This clonotype was picked up many times. This rearrangement joins TRBV5-5 to TRBJ2-7, with TRBD2 identical over 7 bases. This CDR3 has 13 amino acids. From germline, CDR1 is SGHKS and CDR2 YYEKEE (reference sequence). The V and J ends lost 2 bases and 6 bases, in that order; junction bases with no gene match: 5. CDR3 in DNA: TGTGCCAGCAGCTTCTTGGCGGGAGCCGAGCAGTACTTC. Translated, it gives CASSFLAGAEQYF.

This clonotype was counted at least ten times. The rearrangement uses TRBV27 and TRBJ2-7; 9 bases line up with TRBD1. Germline CDR1 MNHEY, CDR2 SMNVEV (reference sequence). J lost 2 bases, V lost 5 bases, and 4 bases had no gene match. This CDR3 contains 14 residues. DNA of the CDR3: TGTGCCAGCAGTCCGGGACAGGGACCCTACGAGCAGTACTTC. Residues: CASSPGQGPYEQYF.

In its sample, this clonotype was seen many times. This chain connects TRBV11-2 to TRBJ2-7; possible D gene TRBD2, 6 bases. CDR3 length: 16 residues. V lost 5 bases, J lost 2 bases, and 19 bases lay in between. Germline V gene lookup returns CDR1 SGHAT and CDR2 FQNNGV. The CDR3 is CASSQYPGGVAYEQYF. The CDR3 region has the DNA TGTGCCAGCAGCCAGTACCCGGGCGGGGTTGCCTACGAGCAGTACTTC.

The table lists this clonotype with many counts. The chain links TRBV20-1 to TRBJ2-5; tentatively, D is TRBD2 (6 bases). Germline V gives CDR1 DFQATT, CDR2 SNEGSKA (reference sequence). CDR3 size: 13 residues. V lost 1 base to trimming and J lost 4 bases, with 10 bases between them. The CDR3 sequence is CSARVGGVETQYF. The CDR3 DNA sequence: TGCAGTGCTAGAGTGGGGGGAGTAGAGACCCAGTACTTC.

This clonotype was found many times. The CDR3 nucleotides read TGTGCCAGCAGTGAAGTCGGGGGAGGCTATGGCTACACCTTC. As protein: CASSEVGGGYGYTF. This sequence joins TRBV6-1 and TRBJ1-2; D is perhaps TRBD1 (5 bases). V lost 1 base and J 4 bases, leaving 10 bases between the germline ends. Germline assignment: CDR1 MNHNS and CDR2 SASEGT. CDR3 size: 14 residues.

Within the sample, this clonotype is medium-sized. V gene TRBV24-1 combines with J gene TRBJ2-1, with 8 bases that match TRBD2. The germline V gene has CDR1 KGHDR and CDR2 SFDVKD. V gave up 8 bases and J gave up 5 bases; unmatched junction bases: 7. This CDR3 region has 14 residues. This CDR3 is CATNTSGYNNEQFF. In DNA, the CDR3 is TGTGCCACCAACACTAGCGGATATAACAATGAGCAGTTCTTC.

This clonotype was recorded at least ten times. The CDR3, as DNA: TGTGCCAGCAGGGGGGACTTCGGTCATGAGCAGTTCTTC. Amino acids: CASRGDFGHEQFF. This chain links TRBV2 with TRBJ2-1, with a possible D match to TRBD2 (6 bases). The germline CDR1 and CDR2 sequences are SNHLY and FYNNEI. Trimming shortened V by 6 bases and J by 8 bases, and 14 bases separated the two germline ends. There are 13 residues in the CDR3.

This clonotype has ten or more counts. The V gene is TRBV6-5, the J gene TRBJ2-7, with 8 bases matching TRBD2. The trim removed 6 bases at V and 3 bases at J, leaving 4 bases unmatched. Germline V gives CDR1 MNHEY, CDR2 SVGAGI. The CDR3 length is 13 residues. CDR3 protein: CASRISGNYEQYF. The CDR3 DNA reads TGTGCCAGCAGGATTAGCGGGAACTACGAGCAGTACTTC.

Turning to this clonotype: An end of the junction does not agree with germline; a read error may underlie this. This rearrangement joins TRBV5-8 to TRBJ2-1; 7 bases map to TRBD2. The length of the CDR3 is 13 residues. Germline values: CDR1 SGHTS, CDR2 YDEGEE. In nucleotides, the CDR3 is TGTGCCAGCGGCTTGGAAGGGAGGGTTGAGCAGTTCTTC. Residues: CASGLEGRVEQFF.

This clonotype was counted ten times or more. The chain couples TRBV12-5 to TRBJ1-2; D gene uncertain. Trimming shortened V by 9 bases and J by 2 bases, and 10 bases separated the two germline ends. The CDR3 extends over 12 amino acids. Germline CDR1 reads LGHNT; CDR2 reads FRNRAP. For the CDR3, the DNA is TGTGCTAGCGGCGGGAGCAACTATGGCTACACCTTC. Translating gives CASGGSNYGYTF.

This clonotype was detected ten times or more. The V gene is TRBV6-1, the J gene TRBJ2-1; TRBD2 matches at 10 bases. The CDR3 sequence is 16 residues long. Losses at the gene ends were 9 bases for V and 7 bases for J; bases not matched to a gene: 15. In germline, CDR1 is MNHNS, CDR2 SASEGT. CDR3 loop: CASVGGTGTSVNEQFF. The CDR3 DNA is TGTGCCAGTGTGGGAGGGACCGGGACTAGCGTAAATGAGCAGTTCTTC.

The table lists this clonotype with many counts. The chain carries TRBV14 and TRBJ2-3, with D perhaps given as TRBD1 or TRBD2 (5 bases each). The V end was cut by 3 bases, the J end by 11 bases, with 24 bases between. The germline gives CDR1 SGHDN, CDR2 FVKESK. The CDR3 covers 16 residues. This chain's CDR3 is CASSHGARALPLKQYF. Written as DNA, the CDR3 is TGTGCCAGCAGCCACGGGGCTCGGGCCCTACCTCTGAAGCAGTATTTT.

The chain couples TRBV10-3 to TRBJ1-6; D remains unclear. Germline V CDR1 and CDR2: ENHRY, SYGVKD. V was shortened by 10 bases and J by 7 bases, with 20 bases between the two germline ends. The CDR3 extends over 15 amino acids. This CDR3 is CATDEAPNRNSPLHF. The CDR3 DNA sequence: TGTGCCACCGACGAAGCCCCGAATCGGAATTCACCCCTCCACTTT.

This clonotype was seen at least ten times. The rearrangement uses TRBV12-3 or TRBV12-4 and TRBJ2-7, with 9 bases matching TRBD1. V lost 7 bases and J lost 4; bases outside the gene matches: 8. This CDR3 is 14 amino acids long. The CDR3 DNA sequence: TGTGCCAGCACCGACAGGGGGTTGGAGTACGAGCAGTACTTC. This codes for CASTDRGLEYEQYF.

Only a few counts were recorded for this clonotype. The chain recombines TRBV28 with TRBJ2-2, with D perhaps TRBD2 (5 bases). The CDR3 sequence is 17 residues long. V was shortened by 3 bases and J by 1 base, with 15 bases between the two germline ends. Germline V lookup: CDR1 MDHEN, CDR2 SYDVKM. The CDR3 region is CASSFDGSSRNTGELFF. Written as DNA, the CDR3 is TGTGCCAGCAGTTTTGATGGGTCTAGCAGGAACACCGGGGAGCTGTTTTTT.

As for this clonotype: A much larger clone lies one base from this, so it may be a read error. This chain joins TRBV11-2 and TRBJ2-1; 12 bases line up with TRBD2. The trim removed 1 base at V and 4 bases at J, leaving 5 bases unmatched. This CDR3 is built from 17 residues. The V gene's germline CDR1 is SGHAT and CDR2 FQNNGV. The CDR3 is CASSLGPSGRGYNEQFF. CDR3 sequence (DNA): TGTGCCAGCAGCTTAGGGCCTAGCGGGAGGGGTTACAATGAGCAGTTCTTC.

Note on this clonotype: This may stem from a read error, because a much larger clone lies one nucleotide away. The chain is built from TRBV19 and TRBJ1-2, with 9 nucleotides matching TRBD1. The CDR3 runs to 11 residues. Per the germline V gene, CDR1 is LNHDA and CDR2 is SQIVND (reference sequence). CDR3 DNA sequence: TGTGCCACTATGGACAGGGGCGGCTACGCCTTC. Its protein product is CATMDRGGYAF.

By frequency in the sample, this clonotype is medium-sized. The V call is TRBV12-3 or TRBV12-4, the J call TRBJ2-1; D not certain. The CDR3 loop spans 13 amino acids. Trimming took 2 bases from V and 7 from J, leaving 9 bases between them. The CDR3 DNA follows: TGTGCCAGCAGTTTAACCGTCGAGAATGAGCAGTTCTTC. This encodes CASSLTVENEQFF.

The V and J genes are TRBV5-1 and TRBJ1-1; D is undetermined. The CDR3 covers 13 residues. Trimming removed 0 bases from V and 1 base from J, with 4 bases in between. Germline values: CDR1 SGHRS, CDR2 YFSETQ. The CDR3 DNA sequence: TGCGCCAGCAGCTTGGCCGGGAACACTGAAGCTTTCTTT. Translating gives CASSLAGNTEAFF.

In its sample, this clonotype was seen many times. This chain uses TRBV5-1 with TRBJ1-6, with TRBD1 identical over 7 bases. With V trimmed by 0 bases and J by 14 bases, 14 bases remained unmatched. Germline assignment: CDR1 SGHRS and CDR2 YFSETQ. The CDR3 spans 16 residues. The CDR3 region has the DNA TGCGCCAGCAGCTTGGGTGGCGTAGTGGGGACAGCAGCCCTCCACTTT. It is translated as CASSLGGVVGTAALHF.

Remarks on this clonotype: This may be a read error, as it is one base from a much larger clone. The chain joins TRBV5-1 to TRBJ1-5; unclear D gene. The germline CDR1 and CDR2 sequences are SGHRS and YFSETQ. The V end lost 0 bases, the J end lost 6 bases, and 13 bases lay between the germline ends. This CDR3 contains 15 residues. The CDR3 sequence: CASSLGANGSQPQHF. The CDR3 bases are TGCGCCAGCAGCTTGGGGGCGAATGGCAGTCAGCCCCAGCATTTT.

This clonotype has only a few counts. The V call is TRBV10-2, the J call TRBJ1-1, with D possibly TRBD1 on 5 matching bases. Germline assignment: CDR1 WSHSY and CDR2 SAAADI. The CDR3 extends over 14 amino acids. Trimming took off 7 bases at V and 3 bases at J, with 15 bases between the two ends. As DNA, the CDR3 is TGCGCCAGCACTCCGGGAGGGGCTGACACTGAAGCTTTCTTT. It codes for CASTPGGADTEAFF.

In this sample, this clonotype turned up many times. CDR3 nucleotides: TGCAGTGCTAGACCCCTCGGGAGCTCAAACACCGGGGAGCTGTTTTTT. Translation gives CSARPLGSSNTGELFF. The chain joins TRBV20-1 to TRBJ2-2; perhaps TRBD2 as D (6 bases). The V and J ends lost 2 bases and 2 bases respectively, with 15 bases between them. This CDR3 region has 16 residues. The germline V gene encodes CDR1 DFQATT and CDR2 SNEGSKA (reference sequence).

This clonotype was counted ten times or more. Here the CDR3 reads CASGPPVGPNEQFF. CDR3 DNA sequence: TGTGCTAGTGGTCCCCCGGTAGGCCCCAATGAGCAGTTCTTC. The genes are TRBV12-5 and TRBJ2-1; D is uncertain. Between the trimmed V and J ends, which lost 5 bases and 6 bases, there was a span of 14 bases. There are 14 residues in the CDR3. Germline CDR1 LGHNT, CDR2 FRNRAP.